The sequence of this T cell receptor (beta chain) was determined in a study of CD8+CD57+ T cells in acquired aplastic anemia. The study, taken as a whole, reports: Researchers reported that CD8+ Simpson's diversity was not significantly different in patients versus controls.

The template for TCR beta VDJ and CDR3 sequence profiling was genomic DNA. Using its own MiXCR run on the reads, TCRdb lists one record per CDR3 protein. Found here are about 180,000 distinct CDR3 sequences, 35% to 50% of them singletons; the top ten hold under 3.5%. With respect to this clonotype: Its cognate antigen is unknown. The junction departs from the called germline gene at one end, perhaps through a read error.

The CDR3 spans 15 residues. CDR1 and CDR2 (germline): LNHDA, SQIVND (reference sequence). What was sequenced was sorted CD4+, CD8+, or CD8+CD57+ T cells (not recorded which) from PBMCs. This TCR was recovered from a human donor in good health. The chain employs TRBV19 and TRBJ2-7; 7 bases align to TRBD2. The CDR3 sequence: CASSGASGSTYGQYF. The CDR3 coding sequence is TGTGCCAGTTCCGGGGCTAGCGGAAGTACCTACGGGCAGTACTTC.